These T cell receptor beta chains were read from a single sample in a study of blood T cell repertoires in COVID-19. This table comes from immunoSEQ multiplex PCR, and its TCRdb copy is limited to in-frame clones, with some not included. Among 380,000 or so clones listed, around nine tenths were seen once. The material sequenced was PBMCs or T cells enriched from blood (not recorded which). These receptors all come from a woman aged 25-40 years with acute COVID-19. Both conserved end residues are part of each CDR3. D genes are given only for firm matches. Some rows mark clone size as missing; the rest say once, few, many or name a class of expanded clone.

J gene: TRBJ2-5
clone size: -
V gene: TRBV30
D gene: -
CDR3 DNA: TGTGCCTGGAGTGTAGGGCAGGCGGGAGAGACCCAGTACTTC
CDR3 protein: CAWSVGQAGETQYF

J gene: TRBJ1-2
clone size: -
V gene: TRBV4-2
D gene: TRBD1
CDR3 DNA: TGTGCCAGCAGCCAACGGGACAGGGGTGGCTACACCTTC
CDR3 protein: CASSQRDRGGYTF

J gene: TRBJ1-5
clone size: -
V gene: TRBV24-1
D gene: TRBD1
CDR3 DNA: TGTGCCACCAGTGAACAGGGGCTTCAGCCCCAGCATTTT
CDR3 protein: CATSEQGLQPQHF

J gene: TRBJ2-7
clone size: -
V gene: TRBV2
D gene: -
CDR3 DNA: TGTGCCAGCAATAGGGACTCCCGCTACGAGCAGTACTTC
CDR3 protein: CASNRDSRYEQYF

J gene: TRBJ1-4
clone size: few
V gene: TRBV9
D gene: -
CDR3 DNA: TGTGCCAGCAGCGTAGGTAGGGACACAGGGTCTCGAGAAAAACTGTTTTTT
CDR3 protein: CASSVGRDTGSREKLFF

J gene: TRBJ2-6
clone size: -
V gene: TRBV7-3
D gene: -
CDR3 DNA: TGTGCCAGCAGCTTGAGCTCTGGGGCCAACGTCCTGACTTTC
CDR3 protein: CASSLSSGANVLTF

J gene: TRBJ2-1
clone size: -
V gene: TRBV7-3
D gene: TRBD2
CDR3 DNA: TGTGCCAGCAGCTTAACCAGCGGGGGGGCAAACAATGAGCAGTTCTTC
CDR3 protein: CASSLTSGGANNEQFF

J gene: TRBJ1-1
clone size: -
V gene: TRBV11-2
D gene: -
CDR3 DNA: TGTGCCAGCAGCCCCTCAAGGGGTTGGACTGAAGCTTTCTTT
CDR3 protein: CASSPSRGWTEAFF

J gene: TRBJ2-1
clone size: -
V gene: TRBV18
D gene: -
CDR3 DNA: TGTGCCAGCTCACCGGTTGATCGCGGGTTGGACAATGAGCAGTTCTTC
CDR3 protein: CASSPVDRGLDNEQFF

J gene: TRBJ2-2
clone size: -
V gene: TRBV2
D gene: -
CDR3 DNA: TGTGCCATCTACACCGGGGAGCTGTTTTTT
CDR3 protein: CAIYTGELFF

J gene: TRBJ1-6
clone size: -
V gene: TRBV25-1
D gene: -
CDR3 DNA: TGTGCCAGCAGTGACCGACAGGCGACATTAAGATCACCCCTCCACTTT
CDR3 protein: CASSDRQATLRSPLHF

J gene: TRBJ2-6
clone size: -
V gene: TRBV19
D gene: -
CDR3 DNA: TGTGCCAGTAGTATCATCAGAGGCAGGGAGGCGTCTGGGGCCAACGTCCTGACTTTC
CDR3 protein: CASSIIRGREASGANVLTF

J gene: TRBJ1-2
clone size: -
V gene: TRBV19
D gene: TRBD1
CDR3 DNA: TGTGCCAGTAGTGGACAGGAATTCTATGGCTACACCTTC
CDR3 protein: CASSGQEFYGYTF

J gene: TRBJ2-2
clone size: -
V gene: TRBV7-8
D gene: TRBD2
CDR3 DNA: TGTGCCAGCAGCTCCCGGGGTGGTAGCGGGGTGGCTGGGGAGCTGTTTTTT
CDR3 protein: CASSSRGGSGVAGELFF

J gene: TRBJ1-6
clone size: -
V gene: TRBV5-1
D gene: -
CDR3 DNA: TGCGCCAGCAGCTTGGGGGGACTGGAGTCACCCCTCCACTTT
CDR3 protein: CASSLGGLESPLHF

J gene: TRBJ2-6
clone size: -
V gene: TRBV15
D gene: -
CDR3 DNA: TGTGCCACCAGCAGAGGGGCAGCCTCTGGGGCCAACGTCCTGACTTTC
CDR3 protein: CATSRGAASGANVLTF